This entry lists 2 T cell receptor beta chains sequenced from one sample in a study of response to subunit inactivated influenza vaccine. TCRdb passed the RT-PCR reads through MiXCR, listing each CDR3 protein once. The data show around 570,000 distinct CDR3 sequences, less than 8% seen once. The input for sequencing was PBMCs from blood, taken approximately 25 months after vaccination. All receptors come from a man aged 50 to 69 who received an inactivated influenza vaccine.

The V and J genes are TRBV20-1 and TRBJ1-2, with 7 bases aligning to TRBD1. Losses at the gene ends were 6 bases for V and 4 bases for J; bases not matched to a gene: 11. The CDR3 is 14 amino acids. From germline, CDR1 is DFQATT and CDR2 SNEGSKA (reference sequence). The CDR3 DNA reads TGCAGTGCGATAGAACAGGGGCTCCCCTATGGCTACACCTTC. Protein sequence: CSAIEQGLPYGYTF.

V usage is TRBV27 and J usage is TRBJ2-1; TRBD2 matches 7 bases. There are 18 residues in the CDR3. The J segment lost 1 base and the V segment lost 8 bases, leaving 17 bases of the junction unmatched. Germline V gives CDR1 MNHEY, CDR2 SMNVEV (reference sequence). The CDR3 region has the DNA TGTGCCAGCGGCCCGCCCCGGAGCGGGATGGTATCCTACAATGAGCAGTTCTTC. It yields the protein CASGPPRSGMVSYNEQFF.